The rows below give T cell receptor beta chains drawn from one sample of a study of graft-versus-host responses after intestinal transplantation. The assay was immunoSEQ multiplex PCR, and TCRdb's table has in-frame clones only and misses some. The table records roughly 69,000 clones, about nine tenths of them present only once. Material: bone marrow, obtained roughly 110 weeks after intestinal transplantation. The source of these receptors is a human patient who received an intestinal transplant, so some T cells may come from the graft donor. Each CDR3 is given with its conserved first and last residue. A D gene is named only where the DNA matches it firmly. Only part of the rows carry a size: once, few, many, or a class if the clone is expanded.

D,J,V,size,DNA,CDR3
.,TRBJ2-5,TRBV5-6,.,TGTGCCAGCAGGGGATGGGTGGGGGAGACCCAGTACTTC,CASRGWVGETQYF
TRBD2,TRBJ2-1,TRBV27,.,TGTGCCAGCAGTTTAGTAATGGGACTAGCGGGGAATGAGCAGTTCTTC,CASSLVMGLAGNEQFF
TRBD2,TRBJ2-1,TRBV7-2,medium-sized,TGTGCCAGCAGCTCGACTAGCGATTCCTACAATGAGCAGTTCTTC,CASSSTSDSYNEQFF
.,TRBJ1-4,TRBV7-9,.,TGTGCCAGCAGCTTACCGTACTCCCGGGGGGGTGAAAAACTGTTTTTT,CASSLPYSRGGEKLFF
TRBD1,TRBJ2-5,TRBV6-6,.,TGTGCCGTCCGCCGAACAGGGGAAGAGACCCAGTACTTC,CAVRRTGEETQYF
.,TRBJ2-2,TRBV7-3,.,TGTGCCAGTGGACAGCGGAACACCGGGGAGCTGTTTTTT,CASGQRNTGELFF
.,TRBJ2-1,TRBV6-4,.,TGTGCCAGCAGTGACGAAGGGCTACCTTACAATGAGCAGTTCTTC,CASSDEGLPYNEQFF
.,TRBJ2-3,TRBV7-6,few,TGTGCCAGCAGCTTGGGACCTATCACAGATACGCAGTATTTT,CASSLGPITDTQYF
.,TRBJ2-7,TRBV6-1,.,TGTGCCAGCAGTGAAATGGGGCCAACATACGAGCAGTACTTC,CASSEMGPTYEQYF
TRBD1,TRBJ2-1,TRBV11-2,.,TGTGCCAGCAGCTTAGGTTCTTCGGGACAGGGGCTTGTCCCTCAGTTCTTC,CASSLGSSGQGLVPQFF
.,TRBJ1-1,TRBV5-6,.,TGTGCCAGCAGCTTGTGGGAGAACACTGAAGCTTTCTTT,CASSLWENTEAFF
.,TRBJ2-3,TRBV14,.,TGTGCCAGCAGCCAACAGGGGACGGTGGCAGATACGCAGTATTTT,CASSQQGTVADTQYF
.,TRBJ2-1,TRBV29-1,.,TGCAGCGTTGACAATCAGGCACCTTACAATGAGCAGTTCTTC,CSVDNQAPYNEQFF
TRBD1,TRBJ1-4,TRBV5-6,.,TGTGCCAGCAGCTTGGATAGACAGGGCGGTGAAAAACTGTTTTTT,CASSLDRQGGEKLFF
.,TRBJ1-4,TRBV4-2,.,TGTGCCAGCAGCCACAGACCCGTAGGGGGGCCTAATGAAAAACTGTTTTTT,CASSHRPVGGPNEKLFF
.,TRBJ2-3,TRBV6-4,.,TGTGCCAGCAGGCCCAGCGGGTTCCTAATCTATTGTAGCACAGATACGCAGTATTTT,CASRPSGFLIYCSTDTQYF